Shown below are 31 T cell receptor beta chains from a single sample sequenced in a study of shared clonotypes between healthy human individuals. This table comes from immunoSEQ multiplex PCR, and its TCRdb copy is limited to in-frame clones, with some not included. Here the sample spans hundreds of thousands of clones, 96% being singletons. Only CD45RO-negative cells positively selected for CCR7 counted as naive CD8 cells, so terminally differentiated effector memory CD45RA+ cells were excluded. Material: naive CD8+ T cells sorted from blood. Receptors originate from a man aged 25-40 years in good health.

CDR3 in DNA: TGCGCCAGCAGCTTGGTTGGACTAGCGGGAGGCCATGAGCAGTTCTTC. The encoded protein is CASSLVGLAGGHEQFF. V usage is TRBV5-1 and J usage is TRBJ2-1; 14 positions match TRBD2. V shed 0 bases, J shed 8 bases, and the junction held 4 bases outside the gene matches. In germline, CDR1 is SGHRS, CDR2 YFSETQ. The CDR3 totals 16 residues.

The V gene is TRBV6-1, the J gene TRBJ2-7; D gene unclear. The ends were cut back, 2 bases at V and 4 bases at J, with 0 bases in the middle. This CDR3 has 10 amino acids. CDR1 and CDR2 (germline): MNHNS, SASEGT. DNA for the CDR3: TGTGCCAGCAGTGAATACGAGCAGTACTTC. Protein sequence: CASSEYEQYF.

The rearrangement uses TRBV10-3 and TRBJ2-1; 9 bases align to TRBD2. The CDR3 spans 14 residues. CDR1 ENHRY and CDR2 SYGVKD come from the germline V gene. V gave up 3 bases and J gave up 7 bases; unmatched junction bases: 4. The CDR3 loop reads CAISELGLANEQFF. The CDR3 nucleotides read TGTGCCATCAGTGAACTGGGACTAGCTAATGAGCAGTTCTTC.

CDR3 in DNA: TGTGCCAGCAGTTCTCCGGACACTGAAGCTTTCTTT. Translating gives CASSSPDTEAFF. The V gene is TRBV6-1, the J gene TRBJ1-1; D is unresolved. Germline V gene data show CDR1 as MNHNS and CDR2 as SASEGT. The CDR3 is made up of 12 amino acids. V was pared by 5 bases and J by 3 bases, with 7 bases between.

The chain joins TRBV11-2 to TRBJ2-1, with TRBD2 as a possible D gene (5 bases). This CDR3 comprises 16 residues. Between the trimmed V and J ends, which lost 2 bases and 6 bases, there was a span of 17 bases. Germline V gene lookup returns CDR1 SGHAT and CDR2 FQNNGV. CDR3 in amino acids: CASSLNSRLASNEQFF. As DNA, the CDR3 is TGTGCCAGCAGCTTAAATAGCCGTCTAGCTTCCAATGAGCAGTTCTTC.

The genes are TRBV2 and TRBJ1-2; D is perhaps TRBD1 (5 bases). The length of the CDR3 is 11 residues. Germline loops: CDR1 SNHLY, CDR2 FYNNEI. The V and J ends lost 7 bases and 8 bases respectively, with 11 bases between them. CDR3 region: CASKSGHGYTF. CDR3 sequence (DNA): TGTGCCAGCAAGTCGGGGCACGGCTACACCTTC.

The chain joins TRBV7-6 to TRBJ1-4, with D possibly TRBD1 on 6 matching bases. There are 13 residues in the CDR3. Germline CDR1 reads SGHVS; CDR2 reads FNYEAQ. The V end lost 7 bases, the J end lost 5 bases, and 11 bases lay between the germline ends. CDR3 in DNA: TGTGCCAGCAATACAGGGTCAAATGAAAAACTGTTTTTT. It translates to CASNTGSNEKLFF.

The chain employs TRBV10-2 and TRBJ2-2; possibly TRBD1 for D (6 bases). V was clipped by 7 bases and J by 3 bases, with 12 bases between them. Looked up from germline, CDR1 is WSHSY and CDR2 is SAAADI. The CDR3 runs to 14 residues. The CDR3 sequence: CASTGRGYTGELFF. CDR3 DNA sequence: TGCGCCAGCACGGGCAGGGGTTACACCGGGGAGCTGTTTTTT.

This sequence joins TRBV5-1 and TRBJ2-7, with unresolved D. This CDR3 has 15 amino acids. The V gene lost 2 bases and the J gene lost 2 bases, with 14 bases spanning the gap. The germline CDR1 and CDR2 sequences are SGHRS and YFSETQ. CDR3 residues: CASSFGDGDAYEQYF. The CDR3 DNA sequence: TGCGCCAGCAGCTTTGGTGACGGAGATGCCTACGAGCAGTACTTC.

The chain recombines TRBV19 with TRBJ2-7, with 7 bases identical to TRBD2. J lost 3 bases, V lost 1 base, and 6 bases had no gene match. Germline CDR1 is LNHDA and CDR2 is SQIVND (reference sequence). The length of the CDR3 is 15 residues. The CDR3 spells CASSIGGASGYEQYF. CDR3 nucleotides: TGTGCCAGTAGTATAGGGGGAGCTAGCGGCTACGAGCAGTACTTC.

This CDR3 is CASSSLGQESSYEQYF. The CDR3 region has the DNA TGTGCCAGCAGTTCCTTAGGACAGGAGAGCTCCTACGAGCAGTACTTC. The rearrangement joins TRBV6-6 to TRBJ2-7; 7 bases line up with TRBD1. The length of the CDR3 is 16 residues. Germline CDR1 is MNHNY and CDR2 is SVGAGI (reference sequence). The J segment lost 0 bases and the V segment lost 4 bases, leaving 9 bases of the junction unmatched.

The chain uses TRBV2 and TRBJ2-5; D perhaps matches TRBD2 (6 bases). V was trimmed by 9 bases and J by 7 bases, leaving 9 bases between them. CDR3 size: 10 residues. CDR1 is SNHLY and CDR2 is FYNNEI in the germline V gene. Written as DNA, the CDR3 is TGTGCCAGTAACGGGGGGACCCAGTACTTC. Translated, it gives CASNGGTQYF. Full variable domain (outside the CDR3, taken from reference TRBV2 and TRBJ2-5): EPEVTQTPSHQVTQMGQEVILRCVPISNHLYFYWYRQILGQKVEFLVSFYNNEISEKSEIFDDQFSVERPDGSNFTLKIRSTKLEDSAMYFCASNGGTQYFGPGTRLLVL.

V gene TRBV2 combines with J gene TRBJ1-3, with no clear D. This CDR3 has 13 residues. V lost 6 bases and J 4 bases, leaving 10 bases between the germline ends. Looked up from germline, CDR1 is SNHLY and CDR2 is FYNNEI. The CDR3 DNA reads TGTGCCAGCAGCCCGGACGGCGGAAACACCATATATTTT. It codes for CASSPDGGNTIYF.

The V gene is TRBV27, the J gene TRBJ1-5; D may be TRBD1 (5 bases). Germline CDR1 is MNHEY and CDR2 is SMNVEV (reference sequence). The CDR3 totals 16 residues. Trimming left V 2 bases short and J 0 bases short, with 11 bases between. CDR3 sequence: CASSLGADYSNQPQHF. The CDR3 region has the DNA TGTGCCAGCAGTTTAGGGGCAGACTATAGCAATCAGCCCCAGCATTTT.

The chain couples TRBV11-2 to TRBJ2-7; D may be TRBD1 (5 bases). This CDR3 comprises 15 residues. Germline CDR1 reads SGHAT; CDR2 reads FQNNGV. Trimming cost V 0 bases and J 2 bases, with 11 bases left between them. CDR3 region: CASSLDVDSTYEQYF. In nucleotides, the CDR3 is TGTGCCAGCAGCTTAGATGTTGACAGTACCTACGAGCAGTACTTC.

In this sample, this clone turned up once. This rearrangement joins TRBV11-2 to TRBJ2-3; D is perhaps TRBD2 (5 bases). The CDR3 loop spans 16 amino acids. V was cut by 5 bases and J by 4 bases, with 19 bases left in between. Germline CDR1 SGHAT, CDR2 FQNNGV. DNA for the CDR3: TGTGCCAGCAGCCCTACATTGGGAGTTGCACCAGATACGCAGTATTTT. Translating it yields CASSPTLGVAPDTQYF.

As regards this clone: One junction end disagrees with the germline gene, perhaps due to a read error. The gene calls are TRBV7-9 and TRBJ2-3; 10 bases line up with TRBD2. Germline CDR1 and CDR2: SEHNR and FQNEAQ (reference sequence). The CDR3 length is 12 residues. This CDR3 reads CASRLGTSANYF. DNA of the CDR3: TGTGCCAGCAGATTAGGGACTAGCGCCAACTATTTT.

This chain uses TRBV7-6 with TRBJ2-5; the D gene is possibly TRBD2 (6 bases). The V and J ends lost 2 bases and 1 base respectively, with 11 bases between them. Germline assignment: CDR1 SGHVS and CDR2 FNYEAQ. The CDR3 extends over 15 amino acids. The CDR3 region has the DNA TGTGCCAGCAGCTTACTAGGCGGGGTCCAAGAGACCCAGTACTTC. This gives the protein CASSLLGGVQETQYF.

The V gene is TRBV4-3, the J gene TRBJ1-1; 10 positions agree with TRBD1. The CDR3 contains 16 residues. Trimming cost V 4 bases and J 4 bases; bases outside gene matches: 9. The germline V gene has CDR1 LGHNA and CDR2 YSLEER. CDR3 DNA: TGCGCCAGCAGCCCGGGGACAGGGGTTACGGGCACTGAAGCTTTCTTT. Its protein is CASSPGTGVTGTEAFF.

V and J are TRBV15 and TRBJ2-1; D ambiguous. V lost 4 bases and J 2 bases, leaving 15 bases between the germline ends. Per germline, CDR1 LNHNV and CDR2 YYDKDF (reference sequence). This CDR3 region has 16 residues. DNA for the CDR3: TGTGCCACCAGCACCTTTCTGGCGGTGGCCTACAATGAGCAGTTCTTC. This sequence encodes CATSTFLAVAYNEQFF.

This chain links TRBV11-2 with TRBJ2-7, with D possibly TRBD1 on 5 matching bases. Germline V lookup: CDR1 SGHAT, CDR2 FQNNGV. The CDR3 loop spans 12 amino acids. Between the trimmed V and J ends, which lost 5 bases and 6 bases, there was a span of 11 bases. Written as DNA, the CDR3 is TGTGCCAGCAGCCCAGGGCGCACCGAGCAGTACTTC. This translates into CASSPGRTEQYF.

The chain carries TRBV25-1 and TRBJ2-3; D is unresolved. Trimming removed 0 bases from V and 4 bases from J, with 8 bases in between. The length of the CDR3 is 14 residues. Germline CDR1 MGHDK, CDR2 SYGVNS. The CDR3 DNA follows: TGTGCCAGCAGTGAATATCGAAGCCCAGATACGCAGTATTTT. The encoded protein is CASSEYRSPDTQYF.

The chain is built from TRBV2 and TRBJ2-7; 10 bases match TRBD2. Germline lookup yields CDR1 SNHLY and CDR2 FYNNEI. Germline trimming cut 5 bases from V and 5 bases from J; bases unmatched to any gene: 6. The CDR3 sequence is 14 residues long. CDR3 bases: TGTGCCAGCAGTCGGGCTAGCGGGAGCGACGAGCAGTACTTC. Amino acids: CASSRASGSDEQYF. Together with reference TRBV2 and TRBJ2-7, the CDR3 gives the full variable domain: EPEVTQTPSHQVTQMGQEVILRCVPISNHLYFYWYRQILGQKVEFLVSFYNNEISEKSEIFDDQFSVERPDGSNFTLKIRSTKLEDSAMYFCASSRASGSDEQYFGPGTRLTVT.

The rearrangement joins TRBV5-1 to TRBJ1-2; 8 bases map to TRBD1. The CDR3 length is 17 residues. Germline V gene lookup returns CDR1 SGHRS and CDR2 YFSETQ. J gave up 4 bases and V 1 base, and 12 bases lay outside the gene matches. The DNA of the CDR3 is TGCGCCAGCAGCTTGTACCGACAGGGGCTGGGGAGCTATGGCTACACCTTC. Encoded protein: CASSLYRQGLGSYGYTF.

V gene TRBV4-1 combines with J gene TRBJ1-2; 7 bases are shared with TRBD1. The CDR3 has 16 amino acids. With V trimmed by 4 bases and J by 5 bases, 13 bases remained unmatched. Germline loops: CDR1 MGHRA, CDR2 YSYEKL. The CDR3 DNA reads as TGCGCCAGCAGCCCCGCCGGGACAGACTTTAGGTATGGCTACACCTTC. As protein: CASSPAGTDFRYGYTF.

The chain employs TRBV5-4 and TRBJ2-7, with 7 bases matching TRBD1. J was trimmed by 5 bases and V by 1 base; bases with no gene match: 12. The CDR3 consists of 16 residues. Germline V CDR1 and CDR2: SGHNT, YYREEE (reference sequence). CDR3 sequence (DNA): TGTGCCAGCAGCTTGATCGCCGACAGGGTCCGGGACGAGCAGTACTTC. Protein: CASSLIADRVRDEQYF. The variable domain in full, completed from reference TRBV5-4 and TRBJ2-7, reads ETGVTQSPTHLIKTRGQQVTLRCSSQSGHNTVSWYQQALGQGPQFIFQYYREEENGRGNFPPRFSGLQFPNYSSELNVNALELDDSALYLCASSLIADRVRDEQYFGPGTRLTVT.

The chain combines TRBV9 with TRBJ1-6; D uncertain. CDR1 is SGDLS and CDR2 is YYNGEE in the germline V gene. There are 9 residues in the CDR3. Trimming stripped 7 bases from V and 10 bases from J, with 3 bases between. CDR3 DNA sequence: TGTGCCAGCGGGTCACCCCTCCACTTT. Its translation is CASGSPLHF.

The chain has TRBV7-9 and TRBJ1-2, with D tentatively TRBD1 (5 bases). This CDR3 is built from 13 residues. V was shortened by 0 bases and J by 7 bases, with 9 bases between the two germline ends. Germline assignment: CDR1 SEHNR and CDR2 FQNEAQ (reference sequence). The CDR3 region is CASSLADTFGYTF. CDR3 bases: TGTGCCAGCAGCTTAGCGGACACATTTGGCTACACCTTC.

The chain has TRBV10-2 and TRBJ2-1; possibly TRBD1 for D (5 bases). Trimming stripped 6 bases from V and 8 bases from J, with 17 bases between. CDR1 is WSHSY and CDR2 is SAAADI in the germline V gene. The CDR3 runs to 14 residues. The DNA of the CDR3 is TGCGCCAGCAGCAGAGACAGCACACACGATGAGCAGTTCTTC. As protein: CASSRDSTHDEQFF.

The chain employs TRBV5-4 and TRBJ1-2; D is ambiguous. CDR3 length: 16 residues. Trimming left V 0 bases short and J 4 bases short, with 16 bases between. Germline V gene lookup returns CDR1 SGHNT and CDR2 YYREEE (reference sequence). CDR3 residues: CASSLASQEILYGYTF. In DNA, the CDR3 is TGTGCCAGCAGCTTGGCTTCCCAGGAAATACTCTATGGCTACACCTTC.

This chain uses TRBV29-1 with TRBJ2-1; 10 nucleotides match TRBD2. This CDR3 has 16 amino acids. V shed 6 bases and J 2 bases; nucleotides not matched to a gene: 10. CDR1 is SQVTM and CDR2 is ANQGSEA in the germline V gene. The CDR3 coding sequence is TGCAGCGTCCCCTCTTGGACTAGCGGAACCTACAATGAGCAGTTCTTC. It encodes CSVPSWTSGTYNEQFF.